The 32 T cell receptor beta chains below all came from one sample that was sequenced in a study of beta chain features in type 1 diabetes. Study-wide findings and caveats: Among all four CD4+ subsets, Type 1 diabetes patients had TCRB CDR3s that were moderately but significantly shorter.

No antigen is known for these receptors. The authors reverse transcribed all of the isolated RNA, so sequencing captured expressed TCRB transcripts. Here immunoSEQ multiplex PCR was the method, and the copy in TCRdb shows in-frame clones only, minus some. The repertoire consists of 300,000 to 400,000 clones, with 9.5% to 10% occurring once and the leading ten covering about 0.6%. The sequencing input was central memory CD4+ T cells from blood. The receptor source for this set is a man aged 25 to 40 with type 1 diabetes.

J is TRBJ1-5 and V is TRBV30; D remains unclear. V was shortened by 1 base and J by 5 bases, with 9 bases between the two germline ends. Germline V gene data show CDR1 as GTSNPN and CDR2 as SVGIG (reference sequence). The CDR3 spans 13 residues. CDR3 residues: CAWSAREDQPQHF. The DNA for the CDR3 is TGTGCCTGGAGTGCAAGGGAGGATCAGCCCCAGCATTTT. The whole variable domain, filled in from reference TRBV30 and TRBJ1-5, reads SQTIHQWPATLVQPVGSPLSLECTVEGTSNPNLYWYRQAAGRGLQLLFYSVGIGQISSEVPQNLSASRPQDRQFILSSKKLLLSDSGFYLCAWSAREDQPQHFGDGTRLSIL.

The chain joins TRBV7-9 to TRBJ2-2; D is tentatively TRBD1 or TRBD2 (5 bases each). The germline CDR1 and CDR2 sequences are SEHNR and FQNEAQ (reference sequence). V lost 4 bases and J 3 bases, leaving 15 bases between the germline ends. The length of the CDR3 is 16 residues. This CDR3 reads CASSSGWGSDTGELFF. DNA for the CDR3: TGTGCCAGCAGCTCGGGCTGGGGGAGCGACACCGGGGAGCTGTTTTTT.

The V call is TRBV7-3, the J call TRBJ2-3, with 8 nucleotides matching TRBD2. V was clipped by 2 bases and J by 3 bases; unmatched bases: 4. This CDR3 is built from 15 residues. In germline, CDR1 is SGHTA, CDR2 FQGTGA. Here the CDR3 DNA reads TGTGCCAGCAGCTTACACGGGAGGGGTACAGATACGCAGTATTTT. Translated: CASSLHGRGTDTQYF. The full variable domain, its missing parts supplied by reference TRBV7-3 and TRBJ2-3, is GAGVSQTPSNKVTEKGKYVELRCDPISGHTALYWYRQSLGQGPEFLIYFQGTGAADDSGLPNDRFFAVRPEGSVSTLKIQRTERGDSAVYLCASSLHGRGTDTQYFGPGTRLTVL.

This clone showed up just a few times. This rearrangement joins TRBV7-6 to TRBJ2-7, with 8 nucleotides matching TRBD2. CDR1 SGHVS and CDR2 FNYEAQ come from the germline V gene. J gave up 2 bases and V 4 bases, and 1 base lay outside the gene matches. The CDR3 totals 13 residues. Written as DNA, the CDR3 is TGTGCCAGCAGCTCCGGGAGGGCCTACGAGCAGTACTTC. This translates into CASSSGRAYEQYF.

V usage is TRBV7-2 and J usage is TRBJ1-1; D gene unclear. V was trimmed by 2 bases and J by 3 bases, leaving 16 bases between them. Germline CDR1 reads SGHTA; CDR2 reads FQGNSA. CDR3 size: 16 residues. Written as DNA, the CDR3 is TGTGCCAGCAGCTTATCCCAGCCAGAGATGGACACTGAAGCTTTCTTT. The encoded protein is CASSLSQPEMDTEAFF.

Only one count was recorded for this clone. V is TRBV5-1 and J is TRBJ2-7, with D perhaps TRBD1 (6 bases). The CDR3 loop spans 14 amino acids. Germline V gene sequence: CDR1 SGHRS, CDR2 YFSETQ. V was cut by 4 bases and J by 2 bases, with 13 bases left in between. CDR3 residues: CASSPDRSPYEQYF. CDR3 DNA sequence: TGCGCCAGCAGCCCCGACAGGTCTCCCTACGAGCAGTACTTC.

CDR3 bases: TGTGCCAGCAGGCCCACGTCGGGGACCCAGTACTTC. Translation gives CASRPTSGTQYF. This chain connects TRBV2 to TRBJ2-5; D is ambiguous. The germline CDR1 and CDR2 sequences are SNHLY and FYNNEI. Trimming pared 6 bases from V and 7 bases from J, leaving 12 bases between. The CDR3 is 12 residues long.

The chain uses TRBV29-1 and TRBJ1-3; possible D gene TRBD1, 5 bases. CDR3 length equals 14 residues. The V end was cut by 7 bases, the J end by 1 base, with 14 bases between. Germline values: CDR1 SQVTM, CDR2 ANQGSEA. The CDR3 loop reads CSGRVGGSGNTIYF. The DNA of the CDR3 is TGCAGCGGCCGTGTGGGGGGTTCTGGAAACACCATATATTTT.

V and J are TRBV5-1 and TRBJ2-5; D is perhaps TRBD1 or TRBD2 (6 bases each). V lost 4 bases to trimming and J lost 5 bases, with 21 bases between them. Germline CDR1 is SGHRS and CDR2 is YFSETQ. This CDR3 is built from 16 residues. CDR3 protein: CASSPRPGAFGETQYF. CDR3 nucleotide sequence: TGCGCCAGCAGCCCTCGCCCGGGGGCGTTCGGGGAGACCCAGTACTTC. Together with reference TRBV5-1 and TRBJ2-5, the CDR3 gives the full variable domain: KAGVTQTPRYLIKTRGQQVTLSCSPISGHRSVSWYQQTPGQGLQFLFEYFSETQRNKGNFPGRFSGRQFSNSRSEMNVSTLELGDSALYLCASSPRPGAFGETQYFGPGTRLLVL.

Judged by abundance, this clone is medium-sized (0.01 to 0.1%). The chain links TRBV23-1 to TRBJ1-1; the match to TRBD1 covers 8 bases. TRBV23-1 is designated an ORF whose function remains uncertain. The CDR3 loop spans 17 amino acids. Trimming removed 0 bases from V and 1 base from J; junction bases left unmatched: 7. CDR3 loop: CASSQSPGGVGNTEAFF. For the CDR3, the DNA is TGCGCCAGCAGTCAATCGCCAGGGGGCGTCGGGAACACTGAAGCTTTCTTT.

A few counts support this clone. This sample includes further DNA sequences coding for the same CDR3. The chain combines TRBV7-2 with TRBJ2-7; weak D call: TRBD1 (6 bases). The CDR3 is made up of 14 amino acids. Trimming took off 1 base at V and 3 bases at J, with 10 bases between the two ends. Per the germline V gene, CDR1 is SGHTA and CDR2 is FQGNSA. CDR3 in amino acids: CASSLGQGFYEQYF. The DNA for the CDR3 is TGTGCCAGCAGCTTAGGGCAGGGGTTCTACGAGCAGTACTTC.

This clone was recorded at least ten times. The rearrangement links TRBV6-1 to TRBJ2-7; D is possibly TRBD1 (6 bases). Germline CDR1 is MNHNS and CDR2 is SASEGT. There are 11 residues in the CDR3. Trimming pared 8 bases from V and 4 bases from J, leaving 9 bases between. The CDR3: CASGTLYEQYF. The CDR3 region has the DNA TGTGCCAGCGGGACACTGTACGAGCAGTACTTC.

The J gene is TRBJ2-5, the V gene TRBV4-1; D is perhaps TRBD1 (5 bases). Germline V gene data show CDR1 as MGHRA and CDR2 as YSYEKL. The germline V and J ends were trimmed by 0 bases and 0 bases, with 8 bases remaining between them. The CDR3 extends over 15 amino acids. The CDR3 here is CASSQEVRDQETQYF. CDR3 bases: TGCGCCAGCAGCCAAGAAGTCAGGGACCAAGAGACCCAGTACTTC.

This clone was counted many times. V usage is TRBV5-8 and J usage is TRBJ1-4; no firm D call. V was shortened by 2 bases and J by 4 bases, with 6 bases between the two germline ends. The CDR3 is made up of 13 amino acids. CDR1 is SGHTS and CDR2 is YDEGEE in the germline V gene. This CDR3 is CASSLPNNEKLFF. The CDR3 coding sequence is TGTGCCAGCAGCTTACCAAATAATGAAAAACTGTTTTTT.

The chain carries TRBV25-1 and TRBJ2-1, with D perhaps matching TRBD1 or TRBD2 (5 bases each). The CDR3 totals 14 residues. Germline V lookup: CDR1 MGHDK, CDR2 SYGVNS. Trimming left V 3 bases short and J 7 bases short, with 13 bases between. The CDR3 protein is CASSELGDRNEQFF. CDR3 in DNA: TGTGCCAGCAGTGAGTTGGGGGATAGGAATGAGCAGTTCTTC.

V is TRBV28 and J is TRBJ2-7, with 8 positions matching TRBD1. Trimming removed 6 bases from V and 5 bases from J; junction bases left unmatched: 9. Germline CDR1 MDHEN, CDR2 SYDVKM. The CDR3 spans 14 residues. CDR3 in DNA: TGTGCCAGCAGACGTCGGACAGGGACCAACGAGCAGTACTTC. Protein product: CASRRRTGTNEQYF.

Many counts were recorded for this clone. V is TRBV28 and J is TRBJ2-1; the D gene is possibly TRBD2 (6 bases). The ends were cut back, 4 bases at V and 11 bases at J, with 15 bases in the middle. CDR1 is MDHEN and CDR2 is SYDVKM in the germline V gene. The CDR3 contains 13 residues. CDR3: CASSYTSPNQQFF. The CDR3 coding sequence is TGTGCCAGCAGTTATACTAGCCCAAACCAGCAGTTCTTC.

This rearrangement joins TRBV7-9 to TRBJ2-7; D is possibly TRBD2 (5 bases). Germline V gene data show CDR1 as SEHNR and CDR2 as FQNEAQ (reference sequence). V was pared by 2 bases and J by 3 bases, with 8 bases between. The CDR3 spans 13 residues. The CDR3 nucleotides are TGTGCCAGCAGCTTAAGCGGCCTCTACGAGCAGTACTTC. Its translation: CASSLSGLYEQYF.

V and J are TRBV7-2 and TRBJ2-1; D may be TRBD2 (6 bases). The ends were cut back, 5 bases at V and 7 bases at J, with 15 bases in the middle. CDR1 SGHTA and CDR2 FQGNSA come from the germline V gene. This CDR3 has 14 residues. In nucleotides, the CDR3 is TGTGCCAGCAGCCCTCAGGCAGGGAGGAATGAGCAGTTCTTC. Encoded protein: CASSPQAGRNEQFF.

This clone appeared a few times. The chain links TRBV5-4 to TRBJ2-5; 10 bases fit TRBD2. Germline values: CDR1 SGHNT, CDR2 YYREEE (reference sequence). Trimming took 2 bases from V and 4 from J; bases not matched to a gene: 8. This CDR3 is 16 amino acids long. CDR3 bases: TGTGCCAGCAGCTTTAGCGGGAGGCTTCGCCCAGAGACCCAGTACTTC. It encodes CASSFSGRLRPETQYF.

The V gene is TRBV14, the J gene TRBJ2-1; no clear D. Trimming took 5 bases from V and 11 from J, leaving 19 bases between them. Germline CDR1 SGHDN, CDR2 FVKESK. The CDR3 is 14 amino acids. The CDR3 region is CASSGLGYSDKQFF. The DNA of the CDR3 is TGTGCCAGCAGCGGCTTAGGGTACAGCGATAAGCAGTTCTTC.

V gene TRBV6-1 combines with J gene TRBJ1-1; a possible D gene is TRBD1 (5 bases). V was cut by 7 bases and J by 1 base, with 13 bases left in between. Per germline, CDR1 MNHNS and CDR2 SASEGT. This CDR3 has 14 residues. CDR3 bases: TGTGCCAGCAAGGCGGGGACGCCGAACACTGAAGCTTTCTTT. This gives the protein CASKAGTPNTEAFF.

The table lists this clone with many counts. V is TRBV14 and J is TRBJ2-7, with 12 bases aligning to TRBD1. The CDR3 is 16 residues long. Per germline, CDR1 SGHDN and CDR2 FVKESK. Trimming took 4 bases from V and 3 from J; bases not matched to a gene: 7. CDR3 residues: CASSPPGTGGFYEQYF. For the CDR3, the DNA is TGTGCCAGCAGCCCCCCCGGGACAGGGGGCTTCTACGAGCAGTACTTC.

This clone has just a few counts. CDR3 bases: TGCGCCAGCAGCTTCTTAGCGGGAGGGATAAGCTCCTACAATGAGCAGTTCTTC. It codes for CASSFLAGGISSYNEQFF. The chain employs TRBV5-1 and TRBJ2-1; 11 nucleotides align to TRBD2. Looked up from germline, CDR1 is SGHRS and CDR2 is YFSETQ. This CDR3 has 18 amino acids. Trimming at V came to 2 bases and at J to 0 bases, leaving 7 bases not matched to a gene.

The CDR3 region has the DNA TGCGCCAGCAGCCGAGGGACTAGCGGGAGGGTGGAGACCCAGTACTTC. Translating it yields CASSRGTSGRVETQYF. The chain joins TRBV4-1 to TRBJ2-5, with 16 bases matching TRBD2. V was pared by 4 bases and J by 5 bases, with 4 bases of the junction left unmatched. Germline CDR1 reads MGHRA; CDR2 reads YSYEKL. This CDR3 region has 16 residues.

The chain links TRBV5-6 to TRBJ2-1; no definite D call. This CDR3 has 11 amino acids. Trimming stripped 2 bases from V and 9 bases from J, with 6 bases between. Germline loops: CDR1 SGHDT, CDR2 YYEEEE. CDR3 bases: TGTGCCAGCAGCTTAAGGCTTGAGCAGTTCTTC. Its translation is CASSLRLEQFF. Filled out from reference TRBV5-6 and TRBJ2-1, the complete variable domain reads DAGVTQSPTHLIKTRGQQVTLRCSPKSGHDTVSWYQQALGQGPQFIFQYYEEEERQRGNFPDRFSGHQFPNYSSELNVNALLLGDSALYLCASSLRLEQFFGPGTRLTVL.

This clone was picked up a small number of times. The chain couples TRBV5-1 to TRBJ1-2; 10 bases align to TRBD1. CDR3 length equals 15 residues. V dropped 9 bases and J dropped 6; count of bases not matched to a gene: 14. The germline gives CDR1 SGHRS, CDR2 YFSETQ. For the CDR3, the DNA is TGCGCCACAAAATCCGGGACAGGGGCGAACAATGGCTACACCTTC. Translated: CATKSGTGANNGYTF.

The V and J genes are TRBV6-5 and TRBJ2-1; 12 nucleotides align to TRBD2. Losses at the gene ends were 5 bases for V and 9 bases for J; bases not matched to a gene: 5. The V gene's germline CDR1 is MNHEY and CDR2 SVGAGI. There are 14 residues in the CDR3. The CDR3 protein is CASSRLAGDGEQFF. Written as DNA, the CDR3 is TGTGCCAGCAGTCGACTAGCGGGAGACGGTGAGCAGTTCTTC.

This clone was observed a few times. V usage is TRBV2 and J usage is TRBJ2-2, with 10 bases that match TRBD2. CDR1 is SNHLY, CDR2 FYNNEI, per germline. Trimming removed 3 bases from V and 6 bases from J; junction bases left unmatched: 4. There are 15 residues in the CDR3. The chain's CDR3 is CASSEFGTSAGELFF. The CDR3 bases are TGTGCCAGCAGTGAGTTTGGGACTAGCGCCGGGGAGCTGTTTTTT. Full variable domain (rest looked up from reference TRBV2 and TRBJ2-2): EPEVTQTPSHQVTQMGQEVILRCVPISNHLYFYWYRQILGQKVEFLVSFYNNEISEKSEIFDDQFSVERPDGSNFTLKIRSTKLEDSAMYFCASSEFGTSAGELFFGEGSRLTVL.

This clone came up many times. This chain links TRBV10-3 with TRBJ2-5, with no clear D. Germline-derived CDR1 and CDR2 are ENHRY and SYGVKD. V lost 3 bases, J lost 4 bases, and 9 bases lay in between. The CDR3 contains 13 residues. The CDR3 nucleotides read TGTGCCATCAGTGAAGGGTGGACAGAGACCCAGTACTTC. It codes for CAISEGWTETQYF.

This clone came up a few times. The genes are TRBV7-9 and TRBJ2-1, with 9 positions matching TRBD1. V lost 6 bases, J lost 7 bases, and 7 bases stayed unmatched. Germline assignment: CDR1 SEHNR and CDR2 FQNEAQ (reference sequence). The CDR3 sequence is 14 residues long. Here the CDR3 DNA reads TGTGCCAGCAGGGACCGGGACAGGGTAAATGAGCAGTTCTTC. This sequence encodes CASRDRDRVNEQFF.

The chain joins TRBV6-6 to TRBJ1-1; maybe TRBD1 (6 bases). Germline V lookup: CDR1 MNHNY, CDR2 SVGAGI (reference sequence). The CDR3 extends over 13 amino acids. Deletions cut 8 bases from V and 5 bases from J, with 15 bases between. In DNA form, the CDR3 reads TGTGCCAGCCAGCCCAGGGGAAGGACTGAAGCTTTCTTT. As protein: CASQPRGRTEAFF.